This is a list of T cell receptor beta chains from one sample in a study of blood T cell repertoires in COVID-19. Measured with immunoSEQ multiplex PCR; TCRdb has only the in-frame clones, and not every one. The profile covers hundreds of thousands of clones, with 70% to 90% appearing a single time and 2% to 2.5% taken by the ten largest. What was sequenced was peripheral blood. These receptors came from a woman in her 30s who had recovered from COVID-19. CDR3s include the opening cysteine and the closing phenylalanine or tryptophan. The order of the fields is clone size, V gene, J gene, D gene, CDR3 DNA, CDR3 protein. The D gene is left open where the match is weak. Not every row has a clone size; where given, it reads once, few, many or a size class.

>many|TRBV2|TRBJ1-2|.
TGTGCCAGCAGTCTACAGGGTGGCTATGGCTACACCTTC
CASSLQGGYGYTF
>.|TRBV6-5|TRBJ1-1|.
TGTGCCAGCAGTTACTCTAGGGGTGTCAACACTGAAGCTTTCTTT
CASSYSRGVNTEAFF
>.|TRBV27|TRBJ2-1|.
TGTGCGAGGTCCCGACAGCCCTCCTACAATGAGCAGTTCTTC
CARSRQPSYNEQFF
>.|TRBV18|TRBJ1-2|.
TGTGCCAGCTCTCAGACAGGATCAGATGGCTACACCTTC
CASSQTGSDGYTF
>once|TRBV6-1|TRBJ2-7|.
TGTGCCAGCAGTGAAGGGGCACTCTACGAGCAGTACTTC
CASSEGALYEQYF
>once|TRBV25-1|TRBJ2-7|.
TGTGCCAGCTCCCCCCCAGGCGGGAACCATCCCGAGCAGTACTTC
CASSPPGGNHPEQYF
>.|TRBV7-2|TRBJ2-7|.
TGTGCCAGCAGCTTAGCGTCCAGTTCCTACGAGCAGTACTTC
CASSLASSSYEQYF
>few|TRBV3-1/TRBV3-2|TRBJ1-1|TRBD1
TGTGCCAGCAGCCAGCGGACAGGGACGAACACTGAAGCTTTCTTT
CASSQRTGTNTEAFF
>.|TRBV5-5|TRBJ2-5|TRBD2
TGTGCCAGCAGCTTGGGTACTAGCGGACAAGAGACCCAGTACTTC
CASSLGTSGQETQYF
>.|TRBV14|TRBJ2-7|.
TGTGCCAGCAGCCAAAGGCTTAACCGGGACAATCAGCACGAGCAGTACTTC
CASSQRLNRDNQHEQYF
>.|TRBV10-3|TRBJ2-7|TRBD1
TGTGCCATCGGACGACAGGGGGACGGGGACGAGCAGTACTTC
CAIGRQGDGDEQYF
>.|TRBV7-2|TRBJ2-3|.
TGTGCCAGCAGCTTAGGGGGCCGCCTTTTGGATACGCAGTATTTT
CASSLGGRLLDTQYF
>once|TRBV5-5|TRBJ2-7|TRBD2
TGTGCCAGCAGCCCTAGCGGGGGCCTTCGGACCTACGAGCAGTACTTC
CASSPSGGLRTYEQYF
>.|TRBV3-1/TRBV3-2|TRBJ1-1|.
TGTGCCAGCAGCCAAGGAAGCCAGAACACTGAAGCTTTCTTT
CASSQGSQNTEAFF
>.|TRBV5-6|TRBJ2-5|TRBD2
TGTGCCAGCAGCTCAACGACTAGCGGGGGAATGGAGACCCAGTACTTC
CASSSTTSGGMETQYF
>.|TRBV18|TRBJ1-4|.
TGTGCCAGCTCACCACAGGCGGAAAATGAAAAACTGTTTTTT
CASSPQAENEKLFF
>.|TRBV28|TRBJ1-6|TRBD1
TGTGCCAGCAGTTTTAGGACAGGGAGCTCACCCCTCCACTTT
CASSFRTGSSPLHF
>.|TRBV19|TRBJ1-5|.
TGTGCCAGTAGTATAGGGGGCAGCAATCAGCCCCAGCATTTT
CASSIGGSNQPQHF
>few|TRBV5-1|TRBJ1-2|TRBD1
TGCGCCAGCAGCCCAGGGGGGCCCATCTATGGCTACACCTTC
CASSPGGPIYGYTF
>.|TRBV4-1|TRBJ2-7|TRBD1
TGCGCCAGCAGCCAGACCGGGACAGGGGGCGAGCAGTACTTC
CASSQTGTGGEQYF
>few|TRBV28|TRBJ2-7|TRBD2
TGTGCCAGCAGTTTGCGGGAGGGCTACGAGCAGTACTTC
CASSLREGYEQYF
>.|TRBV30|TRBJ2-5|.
TGTGCCTGGAACCGACTTTCGGGGATTGAGACCCAGTACTTC
CAWNRLSGIETQYF
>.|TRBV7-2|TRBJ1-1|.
TGTGCCAGCAGCTTTGGCTTTGTAGCTTTCTTT
CASSFGFVAFF
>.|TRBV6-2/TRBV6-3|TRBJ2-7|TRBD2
TGTGCCAGCAGTTCCTGGACTAGCGGGAAGTACGAGCAGTACTTC
CASSSWTSGKYEQYF
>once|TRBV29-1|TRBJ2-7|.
TGCAGCGTTGTCGCAACTGCCTACGAGCAGTACTTC
CSVVATAYEQYF
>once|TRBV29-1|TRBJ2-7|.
TGCAGCGTGGGGGGGGACATTTCCTACGAGCAGTACTTC
CSVGGDISYEQYF
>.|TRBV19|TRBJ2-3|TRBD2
TGTGCCAGTGGGGGGGACTCCACAGATACGCAGTATTTT
CASGGDSTDTQYF
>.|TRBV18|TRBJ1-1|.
TGTGCCAGCTCACCCAGGGGCCCTCCGGCCGAAGCTTTCTTT
CASSPRGPPAEAFF
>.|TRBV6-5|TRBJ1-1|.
TGTGCCAGCAGTTACGGGGCAGTAACAGGCACTGAAGCTTTCTTT
CASSYGAVTGTEAFF
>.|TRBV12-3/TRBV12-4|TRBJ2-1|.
TGTGCCAGCAGGGATAGCCTGGATCTCGAGCAGTTCTTC
CASRDSLDLEQFF
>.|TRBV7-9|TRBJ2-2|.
TGTGCCAGCAGCTTAAACGCCCCGGGAACCGGGGAGCTGTTTTTT
CASSLNAPGTGELFF
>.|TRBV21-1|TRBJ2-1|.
TGTGCCAGCAGATCGGGGACAGGCAGGAATGAGCAGTTCTTC
CASRSGTGRNEQFF
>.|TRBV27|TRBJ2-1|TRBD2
TGTGCCAGCAGCCTGGGACTAGCGACATACAATGAGCAGTTCTTC
CASSLGLATYNEQFF
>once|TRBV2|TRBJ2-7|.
TGTGCCAGCAGACTACCCTCAGAAGAGCAGTACTTC
CASRLPSEEQYF
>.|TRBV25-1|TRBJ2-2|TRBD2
TGTGCCACCTGGGGGGGGACCGGGGAGCTGTTTTTT
CATWGGTGELFF
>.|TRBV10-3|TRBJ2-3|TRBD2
TGTGCCACCGAGCGGGAGAATGAAGATACGCAGTATTTT
CATERENEDTQYF
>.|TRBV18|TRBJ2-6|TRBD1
TGTGCCAGCTCACCCGGGACAGGGAGGGCAGGGGCCAACGTCCTGACTTTC
CASSPGTGRAGANVLTF
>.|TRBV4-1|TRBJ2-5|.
TGCGCCAGCAGCGCAGGGCGAGAGACCCAGTACTTC
CASSAGRETQYF
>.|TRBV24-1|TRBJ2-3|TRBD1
TGTGCCACCAGTGATTCGGGACAGGGCACAGATACGCAGTATTTT
CATSDSGQGTDTQYF
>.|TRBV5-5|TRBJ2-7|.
TGTGCCAGCAGCTTGGGCGCTTTGGGCCAGGTCCACGAGCAGTACTTC
CASSLGALGQVHEQYF
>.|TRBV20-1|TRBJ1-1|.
TGCAGTGCTAGTTTATTGGACAGTACAGAAGCTTTCTTT
CSASLLDSTEAFF
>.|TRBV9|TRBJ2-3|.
TGTGCCAGCAGCCCTAAAGTAGACACAGATACGCAGTATTTT
CASSPKVDTDTQYF
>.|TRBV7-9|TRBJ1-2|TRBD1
TGTGCCAGCAGCCCCCCCGTCGGACAGGGATACTACACCTTC
CASSPPVGQGYYTF
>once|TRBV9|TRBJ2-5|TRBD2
TGTGCCAGCAGCGTAGGGACTAGCCAAGAGACCCAGTACTTC
CASSVGTSQETQYF
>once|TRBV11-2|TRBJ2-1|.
TGTGCCAGCAGCTTAGCGGGGATCAAGGTGAGGTCCTACAATGAGCAGTTCTTC
CASSLAGIKVRSYNEQFF
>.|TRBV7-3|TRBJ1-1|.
TGTGCCAGCAGCTCCCGGGTGGGCACTGAAGCTTTCTTT
CASSSRVGTEAFF
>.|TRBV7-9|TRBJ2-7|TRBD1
TGTGCCAGCAGCGCCGGGACAGGGACATACGAGCAGTACTTC
CASSAGTGTYEQYF
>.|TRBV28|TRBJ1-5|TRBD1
TGTGCCAGCAGCCCTCGGGGACAGGGTTATCAGCCCCAGCATTTT
CASSPRGQGYQPQHF
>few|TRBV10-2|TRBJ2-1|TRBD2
TGCGCCAGCGGCGAAATTTCGACCTACGGACGGGGGGTGGAGCAGTTCTTC
CASGEISTYGRGVEQFF
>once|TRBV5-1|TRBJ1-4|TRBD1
TGCGCCAGCAATAGGGGACAGGCCCCGTATGAAAAACTGTTTTTT
CASNRGQAPYEKLFF
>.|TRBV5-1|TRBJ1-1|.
TGCGCCAGCAGCTTGGATCCCAGTATGAACACTGAAGCTTTCTTT
CASSLDPSMNTEAFF
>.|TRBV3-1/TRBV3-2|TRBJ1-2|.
TGTGCCAGCAGCCAGCGACAGCTTTATGGCTACACCTTC
CASSQRQLYGYTF
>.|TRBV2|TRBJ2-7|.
TGTGCCAGCAACGGAGGTGCATACGAGCAGTACTTC
CASNGGAYEQYF
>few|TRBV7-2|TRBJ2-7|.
TGTGCCAGCAGCTTAGACCCGGGAGCCTACGAGCAGTACTTC
CASSLDPGAYEQYF
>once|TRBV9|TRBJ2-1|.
TGTGCCAGCAGCGTAGCCAACAGGGAGACGAATGAGCAGTTCTTC
CASSVANRETNEQFF
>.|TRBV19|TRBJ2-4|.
TGTGCCAGTAGTTACAGAGAAAACATTCAGTACTTC
CASSYRENIQYF